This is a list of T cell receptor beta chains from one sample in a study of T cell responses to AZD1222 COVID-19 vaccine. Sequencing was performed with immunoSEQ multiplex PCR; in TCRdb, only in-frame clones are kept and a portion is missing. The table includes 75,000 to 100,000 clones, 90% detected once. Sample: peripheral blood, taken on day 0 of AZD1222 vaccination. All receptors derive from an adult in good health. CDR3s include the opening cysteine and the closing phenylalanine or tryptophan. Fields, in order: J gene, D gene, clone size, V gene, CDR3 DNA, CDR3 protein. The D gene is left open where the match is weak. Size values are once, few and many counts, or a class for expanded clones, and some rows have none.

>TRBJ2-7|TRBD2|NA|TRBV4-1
TGCGCCAGCAGCCAGGCGACTAGCGGTCGCTCCTACGAGCAGTACTTC
CASSQATSGRSYEQYF
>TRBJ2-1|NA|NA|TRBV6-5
TGTGCCAGCAGAACGGGGGACCCTTACAATGAGCAGTTCTTC
CASRTGDPYNEQFF
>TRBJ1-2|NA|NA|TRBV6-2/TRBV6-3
TGTGCCAGCAGTTTGGTAGGGGACCTCTATGGCTACACCTTC
CASSLVGDLYGYTF
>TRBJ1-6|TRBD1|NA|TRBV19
TGTGCCAGTAGTATTTATTCGGCCGGGACAGACATACGGACCCTCCACTTT
CASSIYSAGTDIRTLHF
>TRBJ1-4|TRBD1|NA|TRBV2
TGTGCCAGCACCCGAACGGGACAGGGGTCTGAAAAACTGTTTTTT
CASTRTGQGSEKLFF
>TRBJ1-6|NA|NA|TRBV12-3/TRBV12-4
TGTGCCAGCAGTTTCTCCTATAATTCACCCCTCCACTTT
CASSFSYNSPLHF
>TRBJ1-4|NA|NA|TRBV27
TGTGCCAGCAGTAAAATCAGGGAGGCGGCGACTAATGAAAAACTGTTTTTT
CASSKIREAATNEKLFF
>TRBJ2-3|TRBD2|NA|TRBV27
TGTGCCAGCATCCCCAAAGGGGCTAGCGGGTTAGCAGATACGCAGTATTTT
CASIPKGASGLADTQYF
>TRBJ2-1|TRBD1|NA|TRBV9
TGTGCCAGCAATAGCCGGGACAGGGGGCCTTACAATGAGCAGTTCTTC
CASNSRDRGPYNEQFF
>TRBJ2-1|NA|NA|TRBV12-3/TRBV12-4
NA
CASSSSDEQFF
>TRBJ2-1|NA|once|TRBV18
TGTGCCAGCTCACCACTTGCGGGAACCTACAATGAGCAGTTCTTC
CASSPLAGTYNEQFF
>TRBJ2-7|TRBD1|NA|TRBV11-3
TGTGCCAGCAGCCGCACTACGGACAGGGGGGACTACGAGCAGTACTTC
CASSRTTDRGDYEQYF
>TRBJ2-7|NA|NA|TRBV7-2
TGTGCCAGCAGCTTACAGGGTCCCGAGCAGTACTTC
CASSLQGPEQYF
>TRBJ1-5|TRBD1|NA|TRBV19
TGTGCCAGTACCTCCCAGGGGGCGGCAAATCAGCCCCAGCATTTT
CASTSQGAANQPQHF
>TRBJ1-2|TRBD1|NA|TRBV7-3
TGTGCCAGCAGCAAGGGGCCAGGGGGCACCTATGGCTACACCTTC
CASSKGPGGTYGYTF
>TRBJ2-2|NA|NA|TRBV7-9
TGTGCCAGCAGCTTAGGGACGGCGAACACCGGGGAGCTGTTTTTT
CASSLGTANTGELFF
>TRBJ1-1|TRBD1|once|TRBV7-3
TGTGCCAGCAGCAACACGGTAGGACAGGGGAACACTGAAGCTTTCTTT
CASSNTVGQGNTEAFF
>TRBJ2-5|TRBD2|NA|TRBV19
TGTGCCAGTAGTACCGGACTAGCGGACAAAGAGACCCAGTACTTC
CASSTGLADKETQYF
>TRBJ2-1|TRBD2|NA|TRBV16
TGTGCCAGCAGCCAATCGTCTAGCGGGGGGGGCAATGAGCAGTTCTTC
CASSQSSSGGGNEQFF
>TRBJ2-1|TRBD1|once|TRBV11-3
TGTGCCAGCAGCAGGACAGGTGCTGAGCAGTTCTTC
CASSRTGAEQFF
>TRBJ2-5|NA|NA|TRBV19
TGTGCCAGTAGTATTGTATCAGGGGCGTACCAAGAGACCCAGTACTTC
CASSIVSGAYQETQYF
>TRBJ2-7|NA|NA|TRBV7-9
TGTGCCAGCAGCCAAGTCTACGAGCAGTACTTC
CASSQVYEQYF
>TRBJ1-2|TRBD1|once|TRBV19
TGTGCCAGTAGAGACAGAGGACAGGGGGCCTATGGCTACACCTTC
CASRDRGQGAYGYTF
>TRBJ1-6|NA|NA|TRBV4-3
TGCGCCAGCAGCCAAAGACCGGGACCTAATTCACCCCTCCACTTT
CASSQRPGPNSPLHF
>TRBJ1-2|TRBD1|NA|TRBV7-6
TGTGCCAGCAGCCCTAACGCCGGACAGGGGGTTGGCTACACCTTC
CASSPNAGQGVGYTF
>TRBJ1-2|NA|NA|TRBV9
TGTGCCAGCAGCAGCCGCCTTGGACAGTTTTATGGCTACACCTTC
CASSSRLGQFYGYTF
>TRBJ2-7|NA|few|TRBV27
TGTGCCAGCAGTTACCAGGGGCCCGTTTTTCGCGAGCAGTACTTC
CASSYQGPVFREQYF
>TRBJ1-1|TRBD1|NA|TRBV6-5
TGTGCCAGCCGCGGACAGGTGGACACTGAAGCTTTCTTT
CASRGQVDTEAFF
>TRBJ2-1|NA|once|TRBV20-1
TGCAGTGCTAGCTGGGATGAGCAGTTCTTC
CSASWDEQFF
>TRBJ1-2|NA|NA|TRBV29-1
TGCAGCGTTGAGGCGGGGAATGGCTACACCTTC
CSVEAGNGYTF
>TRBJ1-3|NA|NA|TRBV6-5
TGTGCCAGCAACACGGGCTCTGGAAACACCATATATTTT
CASNTGSGNTIYF
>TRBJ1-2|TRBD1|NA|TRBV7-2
TGTGCCAGCAGCTTCGGGGGACAGGGCGGGTCCTACACCTTC
CASSFGGQGGSYTF
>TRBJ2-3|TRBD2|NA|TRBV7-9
TGTGCCAGCAGCACACTAGCGGGGGCGGCAGATACGCAGTATTTT
CASSTLAGAADTQYF
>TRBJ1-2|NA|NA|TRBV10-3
TGTGCCATCAGCGACCCCGGACAGCCCTTTAACTATGGCTACACCTTC
CAISDPGQPFNYGYTF
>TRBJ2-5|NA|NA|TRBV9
TGTGCCAGCAGCGGATGGGACGGTGGGACCCAGTACTTC
CASSGWDGGTQYF
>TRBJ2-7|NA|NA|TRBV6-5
TGTGCCTTCGGGAGTGGGACCTACGAGCAGTACTTC
CAFGSGTYEQYF